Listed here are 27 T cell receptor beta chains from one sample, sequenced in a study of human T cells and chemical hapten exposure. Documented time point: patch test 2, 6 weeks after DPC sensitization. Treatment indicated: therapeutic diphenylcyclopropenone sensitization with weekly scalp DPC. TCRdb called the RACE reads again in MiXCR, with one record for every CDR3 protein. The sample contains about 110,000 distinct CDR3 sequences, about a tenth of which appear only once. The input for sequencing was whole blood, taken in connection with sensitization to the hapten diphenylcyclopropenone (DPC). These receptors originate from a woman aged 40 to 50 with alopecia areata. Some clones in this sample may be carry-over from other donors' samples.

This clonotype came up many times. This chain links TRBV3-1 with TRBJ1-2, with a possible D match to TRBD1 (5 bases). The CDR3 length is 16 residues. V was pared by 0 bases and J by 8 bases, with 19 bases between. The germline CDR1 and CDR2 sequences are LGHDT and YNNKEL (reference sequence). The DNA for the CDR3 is TGTGCCAGCAGCCAAGATTTTGCCGACAGATCTCACGGCTACACCTTC. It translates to CASSQDFADRSHGYTF.

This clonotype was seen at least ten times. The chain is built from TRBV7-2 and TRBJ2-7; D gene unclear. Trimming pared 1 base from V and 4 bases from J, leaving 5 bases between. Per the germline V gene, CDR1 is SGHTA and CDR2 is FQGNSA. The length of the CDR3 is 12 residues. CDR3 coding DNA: TGTGCCAGCAGCTTAGTCCGGTACGAGCAGTACTTC. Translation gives CASSLVRYEQYF.

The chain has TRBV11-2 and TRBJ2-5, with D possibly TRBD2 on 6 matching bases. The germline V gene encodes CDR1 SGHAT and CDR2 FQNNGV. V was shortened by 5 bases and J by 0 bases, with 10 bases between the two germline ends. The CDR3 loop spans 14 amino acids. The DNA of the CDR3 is TGTGCCAGCAGCCCGGGACTCGACCAAGAGACCCAGTACTTC. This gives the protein CASSPGLDQETQYF.

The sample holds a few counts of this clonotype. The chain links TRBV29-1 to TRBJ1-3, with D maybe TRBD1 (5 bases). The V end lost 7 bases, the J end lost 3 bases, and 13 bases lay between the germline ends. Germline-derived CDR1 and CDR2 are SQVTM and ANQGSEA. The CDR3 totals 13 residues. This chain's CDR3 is CSADQGNGNTIYF. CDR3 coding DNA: TGCAGCGCCGACCAGGGTAATGGAAACACCATATATTTT.

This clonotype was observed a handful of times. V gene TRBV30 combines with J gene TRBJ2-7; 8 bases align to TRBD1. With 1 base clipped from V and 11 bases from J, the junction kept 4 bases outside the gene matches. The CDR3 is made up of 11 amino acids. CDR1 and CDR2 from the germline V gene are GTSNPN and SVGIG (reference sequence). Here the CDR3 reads CAWSAPGGKYF. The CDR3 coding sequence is TGTGCCTGGAGTGCGCCAGGGGGCAAGTACTTC.

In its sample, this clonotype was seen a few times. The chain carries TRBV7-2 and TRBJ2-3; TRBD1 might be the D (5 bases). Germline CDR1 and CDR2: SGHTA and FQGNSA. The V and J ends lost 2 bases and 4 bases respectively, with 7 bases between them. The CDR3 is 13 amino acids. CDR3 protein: CASSLSRADTQYF. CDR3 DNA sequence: TGTGCCAGCAGCTTAAGCAGGGCAGATACGCAGTATTTT. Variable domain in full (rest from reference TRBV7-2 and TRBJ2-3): GAGVSQSPSNKVTEKGKDVELRCDPISGHTALYWYRQSLGQGLEFLIYFQGNSAPDKSGLPSDRFSAERTGGSVSTLTIQRTQQEDSAVYLCASSLSRADTQYFGPGTRLTVL.

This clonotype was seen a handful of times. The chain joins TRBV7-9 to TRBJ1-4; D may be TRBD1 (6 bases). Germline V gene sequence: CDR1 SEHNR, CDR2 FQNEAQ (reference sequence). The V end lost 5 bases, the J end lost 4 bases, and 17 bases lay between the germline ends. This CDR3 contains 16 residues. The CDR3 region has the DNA TGTGCCAGCAGCCCATACGGACAGTACTATAATGAAAAACTGTTTTTT. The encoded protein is CASSPYGQYYNEKLFF.

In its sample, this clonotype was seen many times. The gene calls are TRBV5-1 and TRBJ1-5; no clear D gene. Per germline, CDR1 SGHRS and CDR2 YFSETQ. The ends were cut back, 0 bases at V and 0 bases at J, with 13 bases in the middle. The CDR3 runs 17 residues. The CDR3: CASSLGSGMYSNQPQHF. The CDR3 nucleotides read TGCGCCAGCAGCTTGGGCTCAGGAATGTATAGCAATCAGCCCCAGCATTTT.

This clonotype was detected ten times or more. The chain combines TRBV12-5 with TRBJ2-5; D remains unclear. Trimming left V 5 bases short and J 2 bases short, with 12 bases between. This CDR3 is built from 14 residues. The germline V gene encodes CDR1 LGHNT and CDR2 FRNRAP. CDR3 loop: CASGRPGPQETQYF. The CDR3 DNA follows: TGTGCTAGTGGTCGCCCGGGCCCACAAGAGACCCAGTACTTC.

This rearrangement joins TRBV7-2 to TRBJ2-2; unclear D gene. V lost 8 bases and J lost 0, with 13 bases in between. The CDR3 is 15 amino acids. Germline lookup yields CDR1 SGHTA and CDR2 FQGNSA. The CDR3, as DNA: TGTGCCAGCCGTCCTGGGATCGCGAACACCGGGGAGCTGTTTTTT. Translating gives CASRPGIANTGELFF.

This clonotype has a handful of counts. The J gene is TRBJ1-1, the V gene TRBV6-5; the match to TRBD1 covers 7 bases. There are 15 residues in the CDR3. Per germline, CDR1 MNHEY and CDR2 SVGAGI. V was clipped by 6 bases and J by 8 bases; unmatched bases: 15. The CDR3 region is CASRKGGEGRDEAFF. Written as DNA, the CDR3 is TGTGCCAGCAGAAAAGGGGGCGAGGGGCGCGACGAAGCTTTCTTT.

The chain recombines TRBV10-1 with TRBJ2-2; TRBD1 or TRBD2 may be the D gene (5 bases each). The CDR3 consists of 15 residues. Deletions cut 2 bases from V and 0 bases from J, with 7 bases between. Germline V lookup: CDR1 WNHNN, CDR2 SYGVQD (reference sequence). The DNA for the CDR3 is TGCGCCAGCAGTGAGGGGGGTGCGAACACCGGGGAGCTGTTTTTT. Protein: CASSEGGANTGELFF.

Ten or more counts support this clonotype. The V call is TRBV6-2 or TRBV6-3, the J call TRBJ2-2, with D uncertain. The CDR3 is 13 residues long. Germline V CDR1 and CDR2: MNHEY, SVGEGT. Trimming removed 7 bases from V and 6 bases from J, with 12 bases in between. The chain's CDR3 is CASKGWGPGELFF. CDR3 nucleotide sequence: TGTGCCAGCAAGGGATGGGGTCCCGGGGAGCTGTTTTTT.

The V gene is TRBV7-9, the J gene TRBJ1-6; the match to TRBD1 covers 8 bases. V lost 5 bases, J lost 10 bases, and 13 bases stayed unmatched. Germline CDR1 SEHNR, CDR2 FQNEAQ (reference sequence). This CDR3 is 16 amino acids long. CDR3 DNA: TGTGCCAGCAGCCGACCACCGGGACAGGCTCCGTCACCCCTCCACTTT. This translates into CASSRPPGQAPSPLHF.

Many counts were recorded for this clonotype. CDR3: CASKGRRGAKNIQYF. CDR3 sequence (DNA): TGTGCCAGTAAAGGTCGGCGGGGCGCCAAAAACATTCAGTACTTC. This chain links TRBV19 with TRBJ2-4, with D perhaps TRBD2 (6 bases). The ends were cut back, 7 bases at V and 1 base at J, with 14 bases in the middle. The CDR3 consists of 15 residues. Germline values: CDR1 LNHDA, CDR2 SQIVND (reference sequence).

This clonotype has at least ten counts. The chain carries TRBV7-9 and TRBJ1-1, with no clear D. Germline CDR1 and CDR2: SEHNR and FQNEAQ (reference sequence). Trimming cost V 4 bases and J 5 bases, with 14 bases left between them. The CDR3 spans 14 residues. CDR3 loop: CASSSIGGKTEAFF. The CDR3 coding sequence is TGTGCCAGCAGCTCTATTGGCGGGAAGACTGAAGCTTTCTTT.

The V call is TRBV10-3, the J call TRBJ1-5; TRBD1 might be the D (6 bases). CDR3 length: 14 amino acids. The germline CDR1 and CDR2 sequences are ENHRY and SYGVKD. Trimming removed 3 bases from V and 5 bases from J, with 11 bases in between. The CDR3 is CAISDGDTYQPQHF. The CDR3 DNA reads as TGTGCCATCAGTGATGGGGACACCTATCAGCCCCAGCATTTT.

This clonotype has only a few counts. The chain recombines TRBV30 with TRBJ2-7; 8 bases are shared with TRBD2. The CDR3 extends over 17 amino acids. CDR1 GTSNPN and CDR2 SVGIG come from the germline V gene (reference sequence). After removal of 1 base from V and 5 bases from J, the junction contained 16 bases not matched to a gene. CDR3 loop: CAWSGPGLVRSRNEQYF. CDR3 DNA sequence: TGTGCCTGGAGTGGACCGGGACTAGTAAGGTCGAGAAACGAGCAGTACTTC. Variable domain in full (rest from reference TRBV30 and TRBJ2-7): SQTIHQWPATLVQPVGSPLSLECTVEGTSNPNLYWYRQAAGRGLQLLFYSVGIGQISSEVPQNLSASRPQDRQFILSSKKLLLSDSGFYLCAWSGPGLVRSRNEQYFGPGTRLTVT.

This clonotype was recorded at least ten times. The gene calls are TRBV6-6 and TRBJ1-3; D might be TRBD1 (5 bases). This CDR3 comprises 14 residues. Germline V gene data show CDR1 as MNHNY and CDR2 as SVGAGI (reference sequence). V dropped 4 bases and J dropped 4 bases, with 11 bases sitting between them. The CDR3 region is CASSSGTGGNTIYF. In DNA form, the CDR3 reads TGTGCCAGCAGTTCAGGGACCGGAGGAAACACCATATATTTT.

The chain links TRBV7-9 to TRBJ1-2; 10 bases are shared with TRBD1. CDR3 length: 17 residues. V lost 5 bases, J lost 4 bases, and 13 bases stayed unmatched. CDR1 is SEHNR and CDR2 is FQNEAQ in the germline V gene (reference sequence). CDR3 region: CASSPMAGTGVFYGYTF. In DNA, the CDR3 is TGTGCCAGCAGCCCGATGGCCGGGACAGGGGTTTTCTATGGCTACACCTTC.

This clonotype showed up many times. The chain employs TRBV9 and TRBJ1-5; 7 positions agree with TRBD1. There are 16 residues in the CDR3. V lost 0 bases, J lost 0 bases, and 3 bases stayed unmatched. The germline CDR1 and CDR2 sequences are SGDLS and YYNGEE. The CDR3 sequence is CASSVERQGSNQPQHF. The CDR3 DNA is TGTGCCAGCAGCGTAGAACGACAGGGTAGCAATCAGCCCCAGCATTTT.

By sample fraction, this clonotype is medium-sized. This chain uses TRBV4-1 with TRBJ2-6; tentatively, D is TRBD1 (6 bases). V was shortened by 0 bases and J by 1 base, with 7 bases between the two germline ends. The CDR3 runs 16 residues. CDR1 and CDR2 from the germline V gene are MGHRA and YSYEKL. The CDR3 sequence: CASSQDQGSGANVLTF. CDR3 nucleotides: TGCGCCAGCAGCCAAGATCAGGGGTCTGGGGCCAACGTCCTGACTTTC.

The chain's CDR3 is CASSYLGKGNQPQHF. The DNA for the CDR3 is TGTGCCAGCAGTTACCTGGGGAAGGGCAATCAGCCCCAGCATTTT. This rearrangement joins TRBV6-5 to TRBJ1-5; D uncertain. Per the germline V gene, CDR1 is MNHEY and CDR2 is SVGAGI. The CDR3 is 15 residues long. Trimming removed 2 bases from V and 2 bases from J, with 10 bases in between.

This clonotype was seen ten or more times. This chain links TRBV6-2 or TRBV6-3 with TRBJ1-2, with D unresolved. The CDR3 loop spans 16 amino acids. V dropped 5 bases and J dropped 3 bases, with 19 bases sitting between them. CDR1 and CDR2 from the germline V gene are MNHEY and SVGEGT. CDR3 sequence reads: CASSLSPGRGYYGYTF. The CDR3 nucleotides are TGTGCCAGCAGTCTTTCTCCGGGCAGAGGCTACTATGGCTACACCTTC.

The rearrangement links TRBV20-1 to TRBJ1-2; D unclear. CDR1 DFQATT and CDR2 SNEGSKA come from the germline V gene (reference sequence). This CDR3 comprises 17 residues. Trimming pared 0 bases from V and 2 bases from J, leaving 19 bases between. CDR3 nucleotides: TGCAGTGCTAGAGATCTGGAGAGACCGATAACAAACTATGGCTACACCTTC. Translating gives CSARDLERPITNYGYTF.

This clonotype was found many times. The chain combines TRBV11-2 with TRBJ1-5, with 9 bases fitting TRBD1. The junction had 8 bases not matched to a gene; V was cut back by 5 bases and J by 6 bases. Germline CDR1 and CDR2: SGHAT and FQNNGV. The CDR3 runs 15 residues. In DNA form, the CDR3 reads TGTGCCAGCAGCCGGGGACAGGGCTTGGCTCAGCCCCAGCATTTT. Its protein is CASSRGQGLAQPQHF.

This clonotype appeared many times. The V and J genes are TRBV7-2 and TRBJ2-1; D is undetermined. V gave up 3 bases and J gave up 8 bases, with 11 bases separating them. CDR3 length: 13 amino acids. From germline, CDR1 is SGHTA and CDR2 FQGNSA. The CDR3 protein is CASSFVQLHEQFF. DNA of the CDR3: TGTGCCAGCAGCTTTGTACAGCTCCATGAGCAGTTCTTC.